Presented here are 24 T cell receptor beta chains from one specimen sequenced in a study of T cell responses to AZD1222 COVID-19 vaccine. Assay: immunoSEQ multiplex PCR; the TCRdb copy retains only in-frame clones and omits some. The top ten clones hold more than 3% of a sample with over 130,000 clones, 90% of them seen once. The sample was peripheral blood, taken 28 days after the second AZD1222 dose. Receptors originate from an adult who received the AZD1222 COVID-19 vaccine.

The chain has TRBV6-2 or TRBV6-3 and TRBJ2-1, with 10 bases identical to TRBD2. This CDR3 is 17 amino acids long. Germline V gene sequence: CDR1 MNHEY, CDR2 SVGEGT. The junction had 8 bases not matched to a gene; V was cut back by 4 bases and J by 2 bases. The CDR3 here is CASSWSLAGDPYNEQFF. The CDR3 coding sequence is TGTGCCAGCAGTTGGTCCCTAGCGGGAGACCCCTACAATGAGCAGTTCTTC.

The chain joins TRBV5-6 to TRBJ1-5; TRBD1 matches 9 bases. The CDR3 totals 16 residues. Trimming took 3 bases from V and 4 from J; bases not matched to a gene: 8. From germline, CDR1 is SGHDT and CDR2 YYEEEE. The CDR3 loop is CASSSFRDRDNQPQHF. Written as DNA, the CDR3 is TGTGCCAGCAGCTCTTTTAGGGACAGGGATAATCAGCCCCAGCATTTT.

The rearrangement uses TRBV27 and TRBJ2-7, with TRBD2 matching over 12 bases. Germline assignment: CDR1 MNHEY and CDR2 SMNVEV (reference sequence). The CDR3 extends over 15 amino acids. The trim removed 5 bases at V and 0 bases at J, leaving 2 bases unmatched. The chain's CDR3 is CASSKTSGSSYEQYF. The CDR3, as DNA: TGTGCCAGCAGTAAGACTAGCGGGAGCTCCTACGAGCAGTACTTC.

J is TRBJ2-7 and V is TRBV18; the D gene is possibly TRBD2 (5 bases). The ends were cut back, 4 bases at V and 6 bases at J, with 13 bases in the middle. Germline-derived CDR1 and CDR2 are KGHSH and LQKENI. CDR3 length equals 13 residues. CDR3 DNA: TGTGCCAGCTCACACTCGGACTCTCGCGAGCAGTACTTC. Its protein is CASSHSDSREQYF. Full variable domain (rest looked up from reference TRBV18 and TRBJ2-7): NAGVMQNPRHLVRRRGQEARLRCSPMKGHSHVYWYRQLPEEGLKFMVYLQKENIIDESGMPKERFSAEFPKEGPSILRIQQVVRGDSAAYFCASSHSDSREQYFGPGTRLTVT.

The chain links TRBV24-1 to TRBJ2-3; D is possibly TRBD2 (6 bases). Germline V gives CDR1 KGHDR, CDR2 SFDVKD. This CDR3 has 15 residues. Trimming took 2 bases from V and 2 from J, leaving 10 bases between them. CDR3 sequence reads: CATSDSGTLTDTQYF. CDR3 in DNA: TGTGCCACCAGTGATTCTGGGACTCTCACAGATACGCAGTATTTT.

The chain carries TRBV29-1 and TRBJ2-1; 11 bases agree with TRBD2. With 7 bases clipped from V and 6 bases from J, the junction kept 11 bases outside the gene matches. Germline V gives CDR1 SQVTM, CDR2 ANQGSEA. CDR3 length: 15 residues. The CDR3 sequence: CSAKIAGGPSNEQFF. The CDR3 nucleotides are TGCAGCGCAAAAATAGCGGGAGGGCCTAGCAATGAGCAGTTCTTC.

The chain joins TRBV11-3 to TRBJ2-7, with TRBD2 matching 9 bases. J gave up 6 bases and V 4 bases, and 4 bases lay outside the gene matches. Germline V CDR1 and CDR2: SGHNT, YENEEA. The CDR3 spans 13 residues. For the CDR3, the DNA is TGTGCCAGCAGCTACGGCGGGAGGGGCGAGCAGTACTTC. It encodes CASSYGGRGEQYF.

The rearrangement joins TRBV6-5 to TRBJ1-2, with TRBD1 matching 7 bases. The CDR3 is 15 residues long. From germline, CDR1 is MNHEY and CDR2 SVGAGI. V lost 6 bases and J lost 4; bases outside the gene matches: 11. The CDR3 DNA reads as TGTGCCAGCAGGGACGGGACAGCCACGATCTATGGCTACACCTTC. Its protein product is CASRDGTATIYGYTF.

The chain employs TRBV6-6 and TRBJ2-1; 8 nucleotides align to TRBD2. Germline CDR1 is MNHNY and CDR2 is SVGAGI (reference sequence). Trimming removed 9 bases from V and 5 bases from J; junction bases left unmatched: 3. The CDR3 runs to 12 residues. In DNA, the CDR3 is TGTGCCAGTGGACTAGCAGACAATGAGCAGTTCTTC. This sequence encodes CASGLADNEQFF.

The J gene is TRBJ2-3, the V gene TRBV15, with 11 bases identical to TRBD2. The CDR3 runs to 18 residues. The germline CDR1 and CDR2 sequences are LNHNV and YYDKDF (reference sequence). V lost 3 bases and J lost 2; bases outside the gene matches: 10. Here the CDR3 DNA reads TGTGCCACCAGCAGTCGACTAGCGGGAATGGAAAACACAGATACGCAGTATTTT. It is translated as CATSSRLAGMENTDTQYF.

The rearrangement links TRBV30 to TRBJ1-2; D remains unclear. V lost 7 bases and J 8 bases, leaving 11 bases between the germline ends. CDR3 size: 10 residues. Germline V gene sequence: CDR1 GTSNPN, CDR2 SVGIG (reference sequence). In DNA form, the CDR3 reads TGTGCCTCCGAGGTAGGGGGCTACACCTTC. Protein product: CASEVGGYTF. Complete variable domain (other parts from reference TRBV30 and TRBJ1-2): SQTIHQWPATLVQPVGSPLSLECTVEGTSNPNLYWYRQAAGRGLQLLFYSVGIGQISSEVPQNLSASRPQDRQFILSSKKLLLSDSGFYLCASEVGGYTFGSGTRLTVV.

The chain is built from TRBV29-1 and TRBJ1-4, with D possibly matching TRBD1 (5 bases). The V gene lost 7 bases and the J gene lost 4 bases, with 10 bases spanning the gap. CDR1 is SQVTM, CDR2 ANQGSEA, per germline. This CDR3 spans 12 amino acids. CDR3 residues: CSGGGGNEKLFF. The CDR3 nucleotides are TGCAGCGGGGGCGGCGGTAATGAAAAACTGTTTTTT.

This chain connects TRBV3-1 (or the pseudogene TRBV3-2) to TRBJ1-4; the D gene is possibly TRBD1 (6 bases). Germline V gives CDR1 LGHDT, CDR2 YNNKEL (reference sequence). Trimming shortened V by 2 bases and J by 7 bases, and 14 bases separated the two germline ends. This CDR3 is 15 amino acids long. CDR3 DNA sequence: TGTGCCAGCAGCCAACAGGGGTCCGGGAGTGAAAAACTGTTTTTT. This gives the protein CASSQQGSGSEKLFF.

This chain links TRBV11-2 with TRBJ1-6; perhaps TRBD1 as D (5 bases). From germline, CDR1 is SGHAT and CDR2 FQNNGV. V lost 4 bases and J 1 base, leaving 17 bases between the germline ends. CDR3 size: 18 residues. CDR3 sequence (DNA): TGTGCCAGCAGCTCCCATCGACAGCAGGGATCCTATAATTCACCCCTCCACTTT. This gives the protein CASSSHRQQGSYNSPLHF. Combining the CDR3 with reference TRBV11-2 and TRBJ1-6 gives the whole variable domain EAGVAQSPRYKIIEKRQSVAFWCNPISGHATLYWYQQILGQGPKLLIQFQNNGVVDDSQLPKDRFSAERLKGVDSTLKIQPAKLEDSAVYLCASSSHRQQGSYNSPLHFGNGTRLTVT.

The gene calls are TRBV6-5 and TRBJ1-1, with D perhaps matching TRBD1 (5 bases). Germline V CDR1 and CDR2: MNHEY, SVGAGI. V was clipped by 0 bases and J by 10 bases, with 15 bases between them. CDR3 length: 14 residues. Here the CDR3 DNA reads TGTGCCAGCAGTTACTCCGGGACCGCCCTCGGAGCTTTCTTT. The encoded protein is CASSYSGTALGAFF.

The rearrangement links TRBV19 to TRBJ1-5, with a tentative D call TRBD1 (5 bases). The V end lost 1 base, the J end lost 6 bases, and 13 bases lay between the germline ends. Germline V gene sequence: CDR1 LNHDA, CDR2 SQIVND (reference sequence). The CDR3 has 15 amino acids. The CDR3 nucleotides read TGTGCCAGTAGTATAGTTGGGCAGGGCAGTCAGCCCCAGCATTTT. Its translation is CASSIVGQGSQPQHF.

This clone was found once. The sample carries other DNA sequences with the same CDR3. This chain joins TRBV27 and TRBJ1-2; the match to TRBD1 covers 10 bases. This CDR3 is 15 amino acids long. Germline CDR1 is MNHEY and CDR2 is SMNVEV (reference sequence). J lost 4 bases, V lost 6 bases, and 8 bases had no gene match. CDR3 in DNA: TGTGCCAGCAGCCCGCCGGGACAGGGGTTCTATGGCTACACCTTC. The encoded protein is CASSPPGQGFYGYTF.

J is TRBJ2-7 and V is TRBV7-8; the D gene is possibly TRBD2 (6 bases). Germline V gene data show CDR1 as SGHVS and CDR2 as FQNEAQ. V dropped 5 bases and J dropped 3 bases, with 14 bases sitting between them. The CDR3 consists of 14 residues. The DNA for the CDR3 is TGTGCCAGCAGCCTGGCGGGAACAGTCTACGAGCAGTACTTC. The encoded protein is CASSLAGTVYEQYF. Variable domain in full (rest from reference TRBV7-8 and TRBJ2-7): GAGVSQSPRYKVAKRGQDVALRCDPISGHVSLFWYQQALGQGPEFLTYFQNEAQLDKSGLPSDRFFAERPEGSVSTLKIQRTQQEDSAVYLCASSLAGTVYEQYFGPGTRLTVT.

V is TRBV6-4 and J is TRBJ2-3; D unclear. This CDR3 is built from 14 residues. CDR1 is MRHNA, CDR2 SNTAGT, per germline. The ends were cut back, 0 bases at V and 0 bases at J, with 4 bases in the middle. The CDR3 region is CASSDSGSTDTQYF. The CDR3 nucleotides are TGTGCCAGCAGTGACTCGGGCAGCACAGATACGCAGTATTTT.

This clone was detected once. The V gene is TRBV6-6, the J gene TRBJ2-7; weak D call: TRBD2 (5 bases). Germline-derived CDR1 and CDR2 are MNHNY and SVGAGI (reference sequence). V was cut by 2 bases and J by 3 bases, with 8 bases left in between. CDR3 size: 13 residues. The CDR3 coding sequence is TGTGCCAGCAGTTACCGGGGAAGCTACGAGCAGTACTTC. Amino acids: CASSYRGSYEQYF.

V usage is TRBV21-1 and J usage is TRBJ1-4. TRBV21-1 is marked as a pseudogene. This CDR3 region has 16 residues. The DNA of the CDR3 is TGTGCCAGCAGCCCCCCGGACCGCTCAACTAATGAAAAACTGTTTTTT. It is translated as CASSPPDRSTNEKLFF.

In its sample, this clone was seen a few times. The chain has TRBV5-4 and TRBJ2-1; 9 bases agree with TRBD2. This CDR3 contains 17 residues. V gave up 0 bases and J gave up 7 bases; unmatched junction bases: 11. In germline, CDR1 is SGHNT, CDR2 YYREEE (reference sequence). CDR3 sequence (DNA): TGTGCCAGCAGCTTGGCCGAGGTAGCGGGAGCTTCAAATGAGCAGTTCTTC. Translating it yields CASSLAEVAGASNEQFF.

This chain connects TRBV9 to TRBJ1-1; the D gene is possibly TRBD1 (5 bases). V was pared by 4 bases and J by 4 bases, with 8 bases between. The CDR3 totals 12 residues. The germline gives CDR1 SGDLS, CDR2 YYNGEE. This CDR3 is CASSFGGTEAFF. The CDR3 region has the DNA TGTGCCAGCAGCTTCGGGGGCACTGAAGCTTTCTTT. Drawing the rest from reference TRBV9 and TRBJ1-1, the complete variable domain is DSGVTQTPKHLITATGQRVTLRCSPRSGDLSVYWYQQSLDQGLQFLIQYYNGEERAKGNILERFSAQQFPDLHSELNLSSLELGDSALYFCASSFGGTEAFFGQGTRLTVV.

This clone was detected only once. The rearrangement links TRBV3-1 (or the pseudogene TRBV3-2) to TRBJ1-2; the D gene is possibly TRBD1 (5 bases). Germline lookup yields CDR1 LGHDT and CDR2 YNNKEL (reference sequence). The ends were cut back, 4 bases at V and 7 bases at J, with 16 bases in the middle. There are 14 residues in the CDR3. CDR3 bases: TGTGCCAGCAGCCCTAATCTTGGGGGGGGTGGCTACACCTTC. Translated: CASSPNLGGGGYTF.